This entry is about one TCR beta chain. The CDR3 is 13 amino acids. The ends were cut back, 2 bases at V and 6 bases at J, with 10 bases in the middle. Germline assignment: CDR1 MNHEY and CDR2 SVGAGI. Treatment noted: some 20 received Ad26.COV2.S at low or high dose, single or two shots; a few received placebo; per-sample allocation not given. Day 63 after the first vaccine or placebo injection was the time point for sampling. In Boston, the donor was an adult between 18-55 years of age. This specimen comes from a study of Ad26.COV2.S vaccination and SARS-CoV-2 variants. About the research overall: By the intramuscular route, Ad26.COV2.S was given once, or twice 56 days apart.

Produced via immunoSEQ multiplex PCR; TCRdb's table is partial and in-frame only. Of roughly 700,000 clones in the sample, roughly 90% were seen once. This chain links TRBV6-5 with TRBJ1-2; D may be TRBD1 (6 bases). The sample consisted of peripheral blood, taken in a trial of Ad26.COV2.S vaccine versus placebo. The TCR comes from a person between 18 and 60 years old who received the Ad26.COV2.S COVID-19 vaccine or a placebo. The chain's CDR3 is CASSYTRGDGYTF. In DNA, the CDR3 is TGTGCCAGCAGTTACACGAGGGGGGATGGCTACACCTTC.